This note documents a single T cell receptor beta chain sequence. The data belong to a study of blood T cell repertoires in COVID-19. Background on the study: COVID-19 samples, acute and convalescent, were from the United States, Italy and Spain.

The ends were cut back, 3 bases at V and 4 bases at J, with 4 bases in the middle. CDR1 SNHLY and CDR2 FYNNEI come from the germline V gene. The CDR3 extends over 11 amino acids. Original analysis: For nucleated cells, counts were estimated from reference gene primer amplification. Sequenced by immunoSEQ multiplex PCR; TCRdb stores in-frame clones only, minus some. From that table come the V and J calls and clone size; the DNA was used to work out D and trimming. The sample records 350,000 to 450,000 clones, around nine tenths being singletons. Shortly before study entry, within 2 weeks, exposed participants had met a COVID-19 case.

The chain recombines TRBV2 with TRBJ2-7; D is undetermined. This sequence originates from a woman in her late teens or twenties who had been exposed to COVID-19. Sequencing input: PBMCs or T cells enriched from blood (not recorded which). DNA of the CDR3: TGTGCCAGCAGTGACCCGTACGAGCAGTACTTC. This translates into CASSDPYEQYF.